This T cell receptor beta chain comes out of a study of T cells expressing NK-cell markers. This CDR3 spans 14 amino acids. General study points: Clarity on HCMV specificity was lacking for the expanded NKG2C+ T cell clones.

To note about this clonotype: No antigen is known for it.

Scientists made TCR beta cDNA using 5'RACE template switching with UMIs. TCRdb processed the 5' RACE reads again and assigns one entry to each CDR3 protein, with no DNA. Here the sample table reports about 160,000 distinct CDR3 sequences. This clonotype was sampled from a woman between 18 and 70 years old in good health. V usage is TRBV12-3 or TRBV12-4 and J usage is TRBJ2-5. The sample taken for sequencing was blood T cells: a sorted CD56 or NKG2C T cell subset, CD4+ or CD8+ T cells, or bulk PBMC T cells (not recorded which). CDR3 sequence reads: CASSLRQVRETQYF.